These 22 T cell receptor beta chains came from one sample sequenced in a study of T cells in localized non-small cell lung cancer. Generated by immunoSEQ multiplex PCR, the TCRdb table keeps only in-frame clones and is missing some. This table has tens of thousands of clones, approximately 90% appearing once. The sample was peripheral blood, taken before any cancer treatment. Every receptor here comes from a woman aged 35-70 years with stage I squamous cell lung carcinoma.

This chain links TRBV6-5 with TRBJ1-2, with D hard to call. Trimming took off 5 bases at V and 4 bases at J, with 11 bases between the two ends. Per the germline V gene, CDR1 is MNHEY and CDR2 is SVGAGI. The CDR3 runs to 13 residues. The CDR3 region has the DNA TGTGCCAGCAGTGAAGCCGGACCCTATGGCTACACCTTC. Translated: CASSEAGPYGYTF.

The chain employs TRBV9 and TRBJ1-3, with D tentatively TRBD1 (6 bases). V lost 0 bases, J lost 0 bases, and 13 bases lay in between. CDR3 size: 17 residues. CDR1 and CDR2 from the germline V gene are SGDLS and YYNGEE. CDR3 DNA: TGTGCCAGCAGCGTAGGGCCCGGACAGAGCTCTGGAAACACCATATATTTT. Protein product: CASSVGPGQSSGNTIYF.

J is TRBJ1-6 and V is TRBV19, with D possibly being TRBD1 (5 bases). CDR1 is LNHDA and CDR2 is SQIVND in the germline V gene (reference sequence). V dropped 7 bases and J dropped 8 bases, with 12 bases sitting between them. The CDR3 contains 13 residues. CDR3 DNA: TGTGCCAGTAAGGCGTTGGGGGATTCACCCCTCCACTTT. This translates into CASKALGDSPLHF.

The rearrangement links TRBV18 to TRBJ1-2; D is undetermined. V lost 0 bases, J lost 5 bases, and 16 bases lay in between. CDR3 length equals 16 residues. Per germline, CDR1 KGHSH and CDR2 LQKENI. DNA of the CDR3: TGTGCCAGCTCACCACCATCGGAGGTCCCAGCATATGGCTACACCTTC. This sequence encodes CASSPPSEVPAYGYTF.

V is TRBV19 and J is TRBJ1-1; 7 bases agree with TRBD1. Per the germline V gene, CDR1 is LNHDA and CDR2 is SQIVND (reference sequence). The CDR3 spans 13 residues. Trimming at V came to 4 bases and at J to 5 bases, leaving 4 bases not matched to a gene. The CDR3 sequence is CASSTDRDTEAFF. The CDR3 nucleotides read TGTGCCAGTAGTACCGACAGGGATACTGAAGCTTTCTTT.

V and J are TRBV2 and TRBJ1-1, with a weak D call TRBD1 (6 bases). Trimming stripped 11 bases from V and 2 bases from J, with 15 bases between. Germline CDR1 reads SNHLY; CDR2 reads FYNNEI. The CDR3 sequence is 13 residues long. In DNA, the CDR3 is TGTGCCGGCACCCGGACAGAAAACACTGAAGCTTTCTTT. It translates to CAGTRTENTEAFF. Looking up the rest from reference TRBV2 and TRBJ1-1 gives the full variable domain: EPEVTQTPSHQVTQMGQEVILRCVPISNHLYFYWYRQILGQKVEFLVSFYNNEISEKSEIFDDQFSVERPDGSNFTLKIRSTKLEDSAMYFCAGTRTENTEAFFGQGTRLTVV.

This chain uses TRBV5-1 with TRBJ2-5, with 9 bases that match TRBD2. The CDR3 is made up of 15 amino acids. After removal of 2 bases from V and 2 bases from J, the junction contained 4 bases not matched to a gene. The V gene's germline CDR1 is SGHRS and CDR2 YFSETQ. CDR3: CASSLQSGGQETQYF. In DNA, the CDR3 is TGCGCCAGCAGCTTACAAAGCGGGGGGCAAGAGACCCAGTACTTC.

The V and J genes are TRBV7-9 and TRBJ1-1; D possibly corresponds to TRBD1 (6 bases). The V end lost 4 bases, the J end lost 1 base, and 16 bases lay between the germline ends. Germline assignment: CDR1 SEHNR and CDR2 FQNEAQ (reference sequence). The CDR3 extends over 16 amino acids. Here the CDR3 DNA reads TGTGCCAGCAGCTCCGGGACACCCACAGCGAACACTGAAGCTTTCTTT. Protein: CASSSGTPTANTEAFF. The full variable domain, completed using reference TRBV7-9 and TRBJ1-1, is DTGVSQNPRHKITKRGQNVTFRCDPISEHNRLYWYRQTLGQGPEFLTYFQNEAQLEKSRLLSDRFSAERPKGSFSTLEIQRTEQGDSAMYLCASSSGTPTANTEAFFGQGTRLTVV.

This chain uses TRBV20-1 with TRBJ1-1; TRBD1 is a possible D gene (5 bases). Per germline, CDR1 DFQATT and CDR2 SNEGSKA (reference sequence). CDR3 length equals 11 residues. V was clipped by 3 bases and J by 11 bases, with 13 bases between them. The CDR3, as DNA: TGCAGTGCTAGTGCGGGGGTAGGGGCTTTCTTT. Translation gives CSASAGVGAFF.

This clone is a singleton in its sample. This sequence joins TRBV5-1 and TRBJ1-4; D is ambiguous. The germline V gene has CDR1 SGHRS and CDR2 YFSETQ. The CDR3 spans 15 residues. Trimming left V 0 bases short and J 8 bases short, with 14 bases between. In nucleotides, the CDR3 is TGCGCCAGCAGCTTGGTTTCGGGGAACCGGGAAAAACTGTTTTTT. Translating it yields CASSLVSGNREKLFF.

The rearrangement joins TRBV2 to TRBJ2-1; D gene uncertain. Germline V lookup: CDR1 SNHLY, CDR2 FYNNEI. The V end was cut by 6 bases, the J end by 0 bases, with 6 bases between. This CDR3 region has 13 residues. CDR3 DNA: TGTGCCAGCAGGCAGAGCTCCTACAATGAGCAGTTCTTC. Protein sequence: CASRQSSYNEQFF.

This chain uses TRBV7-9 with TRBJ2-7; 10 nucleotides align to TRBD1. Germline V gene lookup returns CDR1 SEHNR and CDR2 FQNEAQ (reference sequence). CDR3 length: 15 amino acids. Germline trimming cut 4 bases from V and 2 bases from J; bases unmatched to any gene: 5. In DNA form, the CDR3 reads TGTGCCAGCAGCTCGGGACAGGGGAATCCCTACGAGCAGTACTTC. It codes for CASSSGQGNPYEQYF.

The genes are TRBV6-5 and TRBJ1-2; unclear D gene. Germline V gives CDR1 MNHEY, CDR2 SVGAGI. This CDR3 spans 13 amino acids. Between the trimmed V and J ends, which lost 6 bases and 4 bases, there was a span of 12 bases. The CDR3 here is CASSLDGAYGYTF. DNA for the CDR3: TGTGCCAGCAGCCTCGACGGAGCCTATGGCTACACCTTC.

The rearrangement uses TRBV5-4 and TRBJ2-1, with D perhaps matching TRBD2 (5 bases). The V end lost 0 bases, the J end lost 1 base, and 8 bases lay between the germline ends. The germline V gene has CDR1 SGHNT and CDR2 YYREEE (reference sequence). This CDR3 contains 15 residues. This CDR3 reads CASSLAGSSYNEQFF. For the CDR3, the DNA is TGTGCCAGCAGCTTGGCGGGGAGTTCCTACAATGAGCAGTTCTTC.

On this clone: Other DNA sequences in the sample encode the same CDR3. This chain joins TRBV10-3 and TRBJ1-1, with D unclear. The CDR3 is made up of 12 amino acids. The V gene's germline CDR1 is ENHRY and CDR2 SYGVKD. The V gene lost 6 bases and the J gene lost 0 bases, with 5 bases spanning the gap. CDR3 coding DNA: TGTGCCATCAGGGGTCTGAACACTGAAGCTTTCTTT. This codes for CAIRGLNTEAFF.

V gene TRBV6-1 combines with J gene TRBJ1-2; TRBD1 matches 8 bases. The junction had 5 bases not matched to a gene; V was cut back by 4 bases and J by 7 bases. The CDR3 consists of 13 residues. The germline CDR1 and CDR2 sequences are MNHNS and SASEGT. The CDR3 region is CASSVSGGVGYTF. DNA for the CDR3: TGTGCCAGCAGTGTGTCAGGGGGCGTTGGCTACACCTTC.

The V gene is TRBV10-3, the J gene TRBJ2-5; possible D gene TRBD1, 5 bases. Per the germline V gene, CDR1 is ENHRY and CDR2 is SYGVKD. This CDR3 has 14 amino acids. V lost 0 bases and J 1 base, leaving 6 bases between the germline ends. The CDR3 DNA follows: TGTGCCATCAGTGAGTCGACAGCCCAAGAGACCCAGTACTTC. Translation gives CAISESTAQETQYF.

The CDR3 region is CASSAGTSGTGETQYF. The CDR3 DNA follows: TGCGCCAGCAGCGCGGGGACTAGCGGGACGGGTGAGACCCAGTACTTC. The chain joins TRBV5-1 to TRBJ2-5; 13 nucleotides line up with TRBD2. The CDR3 is 16 amino acids. Per the germline V gene, CDR1 is SGHRS and CDR2 is YFSETQ. The J segment lost 5 bases and the V segment lost 4 bases, leaving 8 bases of the junction unmatched.

This chain links TRBV5-6 with TRBJ2-1, with 10 positions matching TRBD2. CDR3 size: 15 residues. The J segment lost 8 bases and the V segment lost 3 bases, leaving 8 bases of the junction unmatched. Germline CDR1 reads SGHDT; CDR2 reads YYEEEE. The CDR3 spells CASSSKRGGWYEQFF. The CDR3 DNA follows: TGTGCCAGCAGCTCCAAGCGGGGGGGTTGGTATGAGCAGTTCTTC.

The rearrangement links TRBV19 to TRBJ1-2; maybe TRBD1 (6 bases). The CDR3 covers 14 residues. V was pared by 3 bases and J by 4 bases, with 12 bases between. In germline, CDR1 is LNHDA, CDR2 SQIVND (reference sequence). As DNA, the CDR3 is TGTGCCAGTAGTATCCGGACAGATCGCTATGGCTACACCTTC. This sequence encodes CASSIRTDRYGYTF.

This sequence joins TRBV5-4 and TRBJ2-7, with 10 bases matching TRBD1. The CDR3 spans 15 residues. The trim removed 4 bases at V and 9 bases at J, leaving 13 bases unmatched. Per the germline V gene, CDR1 is SGHNT and CDR2 is YYREEE (reference sequence). The CDR3 coding sequence is TGTGCCAGCAGCGGCGAGCCGGGACAGGGGCTGGGGCAGTACTTC. The encoded protein is CASSGEPGQGLGQYF.

This clone was picked up a small number of times. The rearrangement links TRBV7-3 to TRBJ2-1, with a tentative D call TRBD2 (6 bases). V was clipped by 3 bases and J by 8 bases, with 20 bases between them. Germline V gene lookup returns CDR1 SGHTA and CDR2 FQGTGA. This CDR3 is built from 16 residues. The CDR3 protein is CASSLGGPSRGYEQFF. DNA of the CDR3: TGTGCCAGCAGCTTGGGTGGACCGTCGCGGGGCTATGAGCAGTTCTTC.